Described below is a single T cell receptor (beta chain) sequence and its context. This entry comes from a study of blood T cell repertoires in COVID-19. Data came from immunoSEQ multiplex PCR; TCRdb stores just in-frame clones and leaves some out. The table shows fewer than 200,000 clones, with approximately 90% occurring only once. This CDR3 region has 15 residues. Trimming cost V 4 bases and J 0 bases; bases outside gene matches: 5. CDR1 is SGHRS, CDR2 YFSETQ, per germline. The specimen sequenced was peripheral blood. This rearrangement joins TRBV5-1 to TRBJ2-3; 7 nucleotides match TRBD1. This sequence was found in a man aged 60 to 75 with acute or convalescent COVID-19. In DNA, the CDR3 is TGCGCCAGCAGCCTGACAGGGATAAGCACAGATACGCAGTATTTT. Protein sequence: CASSLTGISTDTQYF.